This T cell receptor (beta chain) comes out of a study of T cell repertoires in cytomegalovirus infection. Study-level background: Indications of both CMV infection and matching HLA type were provided by public TCR beta signatures.

TCRdb re-called the reads through MiXCR, storing one row per CDR3 protein. The repertoire consists of hundreds of thousands of distinct CDR3 sequences, with roughly 33% occurring once and the leading ten covering roughly 18%. A note on this clonotype: Its target is unknown.

Trimming pared 10 bases from V and 2 bases from J, leaving 13 bases between. This CDR3 region has 13 residues. Germline loops: CDR1 SEHNR, CDR2 FQNEAQ (reference sequence). The J gene is TRBJ2-3, the V gene TRBV7-9; D perhaps matches TRBD1 (6 bases). This receptor was identified in a human donor in good health (CMV status not recorded). Some clones in this sample may be carry-over from other donors' samples. This specimen was cultured PBMCs, taken from culture after CMV antigen stimulation. The CDR3 coding sequence is TGTGCCACCGCGACAGGATCCACAGATACGCAGTATTTT. Amino acids: CATATGSTDTQYF. Together with reference TRBV7-9 and TRBJ2-3, the CDR3 gives the full variable domain: DTGVSQNPRHKITKRGQNVTFRCDPISEHNRLYWYRQTLGQGPEFLTYFQNEAQLEKSRLLSDRFSAERPKGSFSTLEIQRTEQGDSAMYLCATATGSTDTQYFGPGTRLTVL.